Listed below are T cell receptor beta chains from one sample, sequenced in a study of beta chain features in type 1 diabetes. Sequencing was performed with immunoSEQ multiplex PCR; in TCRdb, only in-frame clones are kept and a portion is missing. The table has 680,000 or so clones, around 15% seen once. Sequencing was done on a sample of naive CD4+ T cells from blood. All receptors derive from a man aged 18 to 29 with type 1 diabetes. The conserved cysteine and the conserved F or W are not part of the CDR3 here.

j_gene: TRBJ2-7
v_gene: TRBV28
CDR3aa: ATRGRDRGIIEQY

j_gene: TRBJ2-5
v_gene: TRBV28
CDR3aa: ASSPLRGAEETQY

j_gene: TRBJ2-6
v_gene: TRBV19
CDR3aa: ASRTGVVGANVLT

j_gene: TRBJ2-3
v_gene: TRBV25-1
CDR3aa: ASSEGTSGGQGTDTQY

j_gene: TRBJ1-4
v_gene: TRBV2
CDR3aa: ASSPAEKLF

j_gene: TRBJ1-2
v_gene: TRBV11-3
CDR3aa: ASSFRDNYGYT

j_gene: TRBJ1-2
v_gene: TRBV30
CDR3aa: AWSVPPSSYT

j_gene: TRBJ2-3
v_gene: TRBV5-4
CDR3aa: ASSDRQGADTQY

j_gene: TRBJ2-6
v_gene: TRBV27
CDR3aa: ASSSTSGANVLT

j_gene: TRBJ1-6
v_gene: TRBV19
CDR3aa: ASSGARGTGDSPLH